The present TCR beta chain was sequenced within a study of CD8 T cells in Susac syndrome. Study-level background: Patients with Susac syndrome were, at the time of blood collection, therapy-naive, maintained on corticosteroids, or maintained on intravenous immunoglobulin alone. General observations from the study: Susac syndrome CD4+ T cell repertoires showed no clonal expansion.

High-throughput TCR beta sequencing covered peripheral CD8+ and CD4+ T cells. The CD8+ and CD4+ T cells were negatively isolated, with the TEMRA cells enriched by FACS. When the RNA was reverse transcribed, random hexamers were used with an input of roughly 0.45 to 1 ug. TCRdb re-derived calls from the immunoSEQ multiplex PCR reads in MiXCR, one entry per CDR3 protein. The data show 95,000 to 150,000 distinct CDR3 sequences, roughly 95% seen once. V lost 0 bases to trimming and J lost 8 bases, with 2 bases between them. The CDR3 has 11 residues. In germline, CDR1 is ENHRY, CDR2 SYGVKD. With regard to this clonotype: Its antigen is not identified.

The sequence came from a human donor with Susac syndrome. The V gene is TRBV10-3, the J gene TRBJ2-1; unclear D gene. Material: CD4+ T cells from PBMCs. The CDR3 nucleotides read TGTGCCATCAGTGAGTCGTATGAGCAGTTCTTC. Translation gives CAISESYEQFF.